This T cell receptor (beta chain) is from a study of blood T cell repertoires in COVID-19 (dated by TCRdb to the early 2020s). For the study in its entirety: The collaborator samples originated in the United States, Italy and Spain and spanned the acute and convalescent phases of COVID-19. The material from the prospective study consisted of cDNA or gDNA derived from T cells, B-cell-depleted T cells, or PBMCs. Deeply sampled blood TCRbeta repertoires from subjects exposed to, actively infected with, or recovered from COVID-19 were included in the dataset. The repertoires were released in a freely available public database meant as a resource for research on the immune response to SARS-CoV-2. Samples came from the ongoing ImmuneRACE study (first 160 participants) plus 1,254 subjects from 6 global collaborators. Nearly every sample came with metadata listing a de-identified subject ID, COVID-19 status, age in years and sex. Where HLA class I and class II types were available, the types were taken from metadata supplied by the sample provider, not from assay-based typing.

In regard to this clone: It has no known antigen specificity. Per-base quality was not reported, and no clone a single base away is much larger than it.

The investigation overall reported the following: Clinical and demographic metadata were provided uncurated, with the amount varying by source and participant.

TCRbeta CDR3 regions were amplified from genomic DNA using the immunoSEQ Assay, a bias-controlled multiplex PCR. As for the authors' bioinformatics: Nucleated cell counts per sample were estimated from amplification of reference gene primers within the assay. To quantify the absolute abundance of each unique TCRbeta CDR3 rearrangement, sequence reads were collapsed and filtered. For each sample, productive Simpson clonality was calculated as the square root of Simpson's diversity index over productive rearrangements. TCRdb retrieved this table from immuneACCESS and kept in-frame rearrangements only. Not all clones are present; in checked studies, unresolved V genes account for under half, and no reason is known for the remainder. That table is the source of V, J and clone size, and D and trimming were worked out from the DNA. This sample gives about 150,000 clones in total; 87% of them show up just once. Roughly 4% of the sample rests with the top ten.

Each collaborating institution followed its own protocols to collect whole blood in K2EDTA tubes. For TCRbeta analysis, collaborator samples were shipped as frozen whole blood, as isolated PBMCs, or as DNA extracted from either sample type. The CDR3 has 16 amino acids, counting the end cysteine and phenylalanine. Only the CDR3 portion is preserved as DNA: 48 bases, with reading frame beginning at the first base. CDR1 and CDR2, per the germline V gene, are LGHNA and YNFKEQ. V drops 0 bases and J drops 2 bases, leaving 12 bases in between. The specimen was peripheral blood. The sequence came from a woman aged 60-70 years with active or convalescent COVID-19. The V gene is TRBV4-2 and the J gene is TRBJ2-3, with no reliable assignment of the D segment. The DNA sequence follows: TGTGCCAGCAGCCAAGAGGGTAGCCCCAACACAGATACGCAGTATTTT. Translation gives CASSQEGSPNTDTQYF.